The TCR beta chain described here comes from a study of a mutant IDH1 vaccine in newly diagnosed glioma (dated by TCRdb to the early 2020s). Background on the whole study: In the chemotherapy-containing groups, vaccination started alongside temozolomide cycles, whereas in patients who had radiotherapy alone it started 4-6 weeks after radiotherapy. Before enrollment, most patients had been given radiochemotherapy with temozolomide as standard therapy, while the rest had received either radiotherapy alone or temozolomide alone. Visit V12 was the week-35 safety follow-up and visit V13 was the week-47 end of study. Peripheral blood was collected at six visits: V03 (baseline), V05, V07, V10, V12 and V13. The roughly 32 treated patients were roughly 62% male and around 40% female, with a mean age of 40.4 years. Longitudinal TCRB deep sequencing was done for about two dozen treated patients, wherever samples were available for exploratory analyses. The study at large found these results: Immune responses induced by the vaccine were seen in around 93% of patients across multiple MHC alleles. Changes in the top peripheral T cell clonotypes picked up by TCRB sequencing did not appear to be linked to pseudoprogression. Availability determined which PBMC samples were chosen for TCRB deep sequencing. It was noted by the authors that analyses of patient blood samples could not be reproduced owing to sample limitations.

The time point label, read with the paper, signifies: week 47, end of study. A 20-mer mutant IDH1 peptide at 300 micrograms in Montanide made up each vaccine dose, which was injected subcutaneously together with topical imiquimod. Eight vaccinations were administered to patients in weeks 1, 3, 5, 7, 11, 15, 19 and 23, corresponding to visits V03 through V10. The donors had newly diagnosed IDH1-mutant astrocytomas of WHO grade 3 or 4 that showed loss of nuclear ATRX. The samples were drawn from NOA16, a multicentre, single-arm, open-label phase I trial in Germany that tested a mutant IDH1 peptide vaccine in humans for the first time. The DNeasy Blood and Tissue Kit was used to extract genomic DNA from EDTA blood for TCRB sequencing. Receptor libraries were prepared by the immunoSEQ multiplex PCR assay. Rearranged TCR beta chain sequences were amplified using the hsTCRB Kit according to the manufacturer's protocol. Sequencing of TCRB libraries was carried out on an Illumina MiSeq. Processing in the source paper ran as follows. Demultiplexing, trimming and gene mapping were performed with the kit vendor's proprietary platform. TCRdb's version of the immuneACCESS table is confined to in-frame rearrangements and falls short of the full clone set. An unresolved V gene accounts for under half of the shortfall where checked; the remainder is of unknown origin. The DNA gave D and trimming, while V, J and clone size come from that table. This sample lists about 67,000 clones; over 80% were detected once. Of the sample, about 4% falls within the top ten clones.

Points on this clone: Which antigen it targets is not known. No much larger clone exists at a distance of one base, and base qualities are not known.

CDR1 LNHNV and CDR2 YYDKDF are derived from the germline V gene (reference sequence). There are 15 amino acids in the CDR3, from cysteine to phenylalanine inclusive. Solely the CDR3 DNA is kept, with 45 bases framed from the first base. V gives up 3 bases and J gives up 4 bases, and the segment between their germline ends measures 15 bases. The chain employs TRBV15 and TRBJ1-2, and perhaps TRBD1 as D gene, on 6 matching bases. This receptor was taken from a man younger than 40 with glioma. The sequences come from PBMCs, collected from a glioma patient whose treatment included an IDH1 peptide vaccine. The DNA sequence follows: TGTGCCACCAGCAGCCAGCGGACAGTCCCCTATGGCTACACCTTC. This encodes CATSSQRTVPYGYTF.